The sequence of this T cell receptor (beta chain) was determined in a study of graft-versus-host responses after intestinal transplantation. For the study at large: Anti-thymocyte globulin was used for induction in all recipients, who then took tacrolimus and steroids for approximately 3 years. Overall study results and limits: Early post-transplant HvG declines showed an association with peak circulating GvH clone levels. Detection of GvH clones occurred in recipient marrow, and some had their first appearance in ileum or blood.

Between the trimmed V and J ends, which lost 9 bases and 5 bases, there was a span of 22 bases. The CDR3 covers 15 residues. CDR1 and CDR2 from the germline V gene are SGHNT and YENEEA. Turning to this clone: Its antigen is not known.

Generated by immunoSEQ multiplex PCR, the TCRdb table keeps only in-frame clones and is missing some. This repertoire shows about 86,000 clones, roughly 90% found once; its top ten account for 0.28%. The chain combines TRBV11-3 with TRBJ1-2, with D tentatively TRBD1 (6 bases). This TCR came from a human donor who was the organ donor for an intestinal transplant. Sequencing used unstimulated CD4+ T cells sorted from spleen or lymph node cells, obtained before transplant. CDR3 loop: CARLKLRGARYGYTF. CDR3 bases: TGTGCCAGGTTAAAGTTACGGGGGGCGCGATATGGCTACACCTTC.